In its sample, the clone carrying this T cell receptor beta chain was seen once. Its antigen is undetermined. The data were produced by immunoSEQ multiplex PCR, yet TCRdb's version contains in-frame clones alone and is incomplete. There are 65,000 to 90,000 clones in the sample; about 80% occur only once, and less than 3.5% lies in the top ten. The CDR3 extends over 14 amino acids. Trimming pared 0 bases from V and 5 bases from J, leaving 10 bases between. Germline-derived CDR1 and CDR2 are MNHEY and SVGAGI. This entry comes from a study of OX40 agonist ivuxolimab in advanced cancers. Study background: Patients enrolled in dose escalation were diagnosed with hepatocellular carcinoma, melanoma, renal cell or head and neck cancer. General study points: Not determined was the antigen specificity of the expanded peripheral T cells. At 0.1 to 3.0 mg/kg, CD4+ and CD8+ blood T cells expanded clonally by week 6.

Patients were excluded for autoimmune disease history or systemic immunosuppression. The clonotype comes from an adult with an advanced solid tumor such as melanoma, head and neck, liver or kidney cancer. The chain combines TRBV6-5 with TRBJ2-5; D possibly corresponds to TRBD2 (7 bases). Sequencing was performed on CD4+ or CD8+ T cells sorted from blood, taken in a trial of the OX40 agonist ivuxolimab. CDR3 sequence reads: CASSYSGGQETQYF. CDR3 coding DNA: TGTGCCAGCAGTTACTCGGGGGGGCAGGAGACCCAGTACTTC.